Listed below are T cell receptor beta chains from one sample, sequenced in a study of T cell clones after liver transplantation. Libraries were prepared by immunoSEQ multiplex PCR; TCRdb keeps only in-frame clonotypes and omits some of them. The sample has about 33,000 clones; just under 95% are singletons. The material sequenced was CD8+ T cells from blood, taken 12 months after liver transplant. These receptor sequences come from a human patient who received a liver transplant. Part of the T cell pool may stem from the graft donor. Both conserved end residues are part of each CDR3. A D gene is named only where the DNA matches it firmly. Expanded clones are given a class, and other clones once, few, many or no size at all.

>TRBJ2-1|NA|NA|TRBV10-3
TGTGCCATCAGTGACCCCAGCAATGAGCAGTTCTTC
CAISDPSNEQFF
>TRBJ2-1|NA|TRBD2|TRBV7-7
TGTGCCAGCAGCCCCTCACTAGCGGGAGGGCTTGGTGAGCAGTTCTTC
CASSPSLAGGLGEQFF
>TRBJ2-7|NA|TRBD2|TRBV4-2
TGTACCAGCAGCCAAGAGGCTAGCGGGAGATCCTACGAGCAGTACTTC
CTSSQEASGRSYEQYF
>TRBJ1-2|NA|TRBD1|TRBV12-5
TGTGCTAGTGGTTTCGACAGGGTGCGCGGCTACACCTTC
CASGFDRVRGYTF
>TRBJ2-2|NA|NA|TRBV27
TGTGCCACCAGTAGGGGGGACGGGGAGCTGTTTTTT
CATSRGDGELFF
>TRBJ2-4|once|NA|TRBV19
TGTGCCAGTAGTATAGATAGGACAGAAGCCAAAAACATTCAGTACTTC
CASSIDRTEAKNIQYF
>TRBJ2-1|NA|TRBD1|TRBV5-1
TGCGCCAGCAGCTTACAAGACAGGGGTTACTACAATGAGCAGTTCTTC
CASSLQDRGYYNEQFF
>TRBJ2-3|NA|NA|TRBV6-4
TGTGCCAGCAGTGACACGGCAGTAGTTGGGCGCACAGATACGCAGTATTTT
CASSDTAVVGRTDTQYF
>TRBJ1-3|NA|TRBD1|TRBV9
TGTGCCAGCAGCGTGACCAGGGACAGGGTAAACTCTGGAAACACCATATATTTT
CASSVTRDRVNSGNTIYF
>TRBJ1-5|NA|NA|TRBV6-5
TGTGCCAGCAGTTACGGGAGTCAGCCCCAGCATTTT
CASSYGSQPQHF
>TRBJ2-3|NA|TRBD1|TRBV4-2
TGTGCCAACCGTTTGGGACAGGGGATGGGGGATACGCAGTATTTT
CANRLGQGMGDTQYF
>TRBJ2-7|NA|NA|TRBV29-1
TGCAGCGCGAATCCGGGAGAGAGGGGCGAGCAGTACTTC
CSANPGERGEQYF
>TRBJ2-3|NA|TRBD2|TRBV7-3
TGTGCCAGCAGCTTAACTAGCGGGAGGGCCACAGATACGCAGTATTTT
CASSLTSGRATDTQYF
>TRBJ2-7|NA|NA|TRBV6-5
TGTGCCAGCAGCCTATCGACAGTTCACGAGCAGTACTTC
CASSLSTVHEQYF
>TRBJ1-5|NA|TRBD1|TRBV19
TGTGCCAGTAGTATTGCAGGGGGAAACAATCAGCCCCAGCATTTT
CASSIAGGNNQPQHF
>TRBJ1-5|NA|NA|TRBV19
TGTGCCAGTAGTATAAGTGCTTATCAGCCCCAGCATTTT
CASSISAYQPQHF
>TRBJ2-7|NA|NA|TRBV25-1
TGTGCCAGCAGTGTAGGGCGGTCCTACGAGCAGTACTTC
CASSVGRSYEQYF
>TRBJ2-3|NA|NA|TRBV11-3
TGTGCCAGCAGCTCAAAATACACAGATACGCAGTATTTT
CASSSKYTDTQYF
>TRBJ1-1|NA|NA|TRBV27
TGTGCCAGCAGTTTATGGTCTGCGGGGAGGACGAACACTGAAGCTTTCTTT
CASSLWSAGRTNTEAFF
>TRBJ1-1|NA|NA|TRBV6-5
TGTGCCAGCAGTTACTCGGGGGGGAACACTGAAGCTTTCTTT
CASSYSGGNTEAFF
>TRBJ2-4|NA|NA|TRBV11-3
TGTGCCAGCAGCCCACGGGCAGGGGCCAAAAACATTCAGTACTTC
CASSPRAGAKNIQYF
>TRBJ2-1|NA|NA|TRBV2
TGTGCCAGCAGTGAAGCGTGGGAAGGGGTGGATGAGCAGTTCTTC
CASSEAWEGVDEQFF
>TRBJ2-2|once|TRBD2|TRBV27
TGTGCCAGCAGTTCACTAGCGGGAGGGCCCGGGGAGCTGTTTTTT
CASSSLAGGPGELFF
>TRBJ2-1|once|TRBD2|TRBV7-9
TGTGCCAGCACCTTAGCGGGAGCGGTCAATGAGCAGTTCTTC
CASTLAGAVNEQFF
>TRBJ2-7|NA|TRBD1|TRBV7-9
TGTGCCAGCAGCTTCCCGGGACAGGGGAAGTCCTACGAGCAGTACTTC
CASSFPGQGKSYEQYF
>TRBJ2-2|NA|NA|TRBV27
TGTGCCAGCAGTATCCCAGGGCCGATCGGGGAGCTGTTTTTT
CASSIPGPIGELFF
>TRBJ1-1|NA|NA|TRBV7-9
TGTGCCAGCAGCCGGGTTGAAGCTTTCTTT
CASSRVEAFF
>TRBJ2-7|NA|NA|TRBV28
TGTGCCAGCAGTTTAGAGGGGGGACCCTACGAGCAGTACTTC
CASSLEGGPYEQYF
>TRBJ2-7|NA|NA|TRBV4-2
TGTGCCAGCAGCCAGGCTACAGGGAGCGAGCAGTACTTC
CASSQATGSEQYF
>TRBJ1-2|NA|NA|TRBV6-5
TGTGCCAGCAGTTACGACCACAGTGATGGCTATGGCTACACCTTC
CASSYDHSDGYGYTF
>TRBJ1-1|NA|NA|TRBV11-3
TGTGCCAGCAGCGTCGGGACTCACACTGAAGCTTTCTTT
CASSVGTHTEAFF
>TRBJ2-5|NA|TRBD1|TRBV7-9
TGTGCCAGCAGCCCTCGACAGGGGGTGACGGTGGAGACCCAGTACTTC
CASSPRQGVTVETQYF
>TRBJ2-7|NA|TRBD1|TRBV28
TGTGCCAGCAGTTTTGGGACAGGGACCGAGCAGTACTTC
CASSFGTGTEQYF